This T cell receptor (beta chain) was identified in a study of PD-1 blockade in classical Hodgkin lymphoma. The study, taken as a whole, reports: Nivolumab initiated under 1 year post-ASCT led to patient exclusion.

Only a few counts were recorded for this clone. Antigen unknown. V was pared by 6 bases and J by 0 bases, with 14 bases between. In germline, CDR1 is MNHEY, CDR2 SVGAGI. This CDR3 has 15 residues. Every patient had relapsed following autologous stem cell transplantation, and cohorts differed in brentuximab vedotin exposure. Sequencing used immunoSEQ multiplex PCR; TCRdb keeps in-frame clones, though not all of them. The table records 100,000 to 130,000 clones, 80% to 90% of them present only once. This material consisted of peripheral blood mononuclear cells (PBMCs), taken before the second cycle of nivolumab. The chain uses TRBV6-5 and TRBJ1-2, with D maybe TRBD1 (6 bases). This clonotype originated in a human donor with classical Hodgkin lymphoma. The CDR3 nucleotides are TGTGCCAGCAGCAGACAGGCGCTAGCTAACTATGGCTACACCTTC. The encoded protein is CASSRQALANYGYTF.